This entry features one TCR beta chain sequence. Its antigen is undetermined. V was pared by 6 bases and J by 2 bases, with 12 bases of the junction left unmatched. Germline CDR1 is SGHTA and CDR2 is FQGNSA. CDR3 length equals 17 residues. Genomic DNA, serving as template, underwent TCR beta VDJ and CDR3 profiling. TCRdb recomputed calls from the reads with MiXCR, one row per CDR3 protein. The sample contains some 200,000 distinct CDR3 sequences, approximately 60% of which appear only once. The data belong to a study of CD8+CD57+ T cells in acquired aplastic anemia. Study at large: Sorted cells (CD4+ and CD8+) yielded DNA amounts that averaged about 3.1 ug. An average of approximately 11 million reads for CD4+ cells was obtained from healthy donors. Regarding the study as a whole: Levels of CD8+ Simpson's diversity were not significantly distinct in patients versus controls. Researchers report that twenty-nine CD8+ CDR3 sequences appeared in both patients and controls.

The chain employs TRBV7-2 and TRBJ2-2; TRBD1 aligns across 7 bases. The sample was sorted CD4+, CD8+, or CD8+CD57+ T cells (not recorded which) from PBMCs. The clonotype comes from a human donor in good health. The CDR3 spells CASRHRGGAPNTGELFF. The CDR3 nucleotides are TGTGCCAGCAGACATCGAGGGGGCGCTCCCAACACCGGGGAGCTGTTTTTT.